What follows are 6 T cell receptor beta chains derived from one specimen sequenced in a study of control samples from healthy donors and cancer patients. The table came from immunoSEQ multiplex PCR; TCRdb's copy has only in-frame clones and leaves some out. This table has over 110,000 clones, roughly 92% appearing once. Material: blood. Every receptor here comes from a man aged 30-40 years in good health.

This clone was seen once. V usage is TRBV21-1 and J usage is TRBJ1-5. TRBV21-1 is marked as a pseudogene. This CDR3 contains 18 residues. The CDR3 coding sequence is TGTGCCAGCAGCAAAGTTGGGGAACAGTCGAATAGCAATCAGCCCCAGCATTTT. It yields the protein CASSKVGEQSNSNQPQHF.

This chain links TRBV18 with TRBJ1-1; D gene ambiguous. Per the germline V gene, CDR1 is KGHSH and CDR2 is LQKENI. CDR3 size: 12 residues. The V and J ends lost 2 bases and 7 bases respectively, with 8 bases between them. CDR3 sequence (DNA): TGTGCCAGCTCACCAACGTTGGGTGAAGCTTTCTTT. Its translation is CASSPTLGEAFF.

The CDR3 loop reads CASSEDIAGSDTQYF. The CDR3 DNA reads TGTGCCAGCAGTGAAGACATAGCGGGATCAGATACGCAGTATTTT. This sequence joins TRBV6-1 and TRBJ2-3; 8 bases fit TRBD2. Germline values: CDR1 MNHNS, CDR2 SASEGT. There are 15 residues in the CDR3. The V segment lost 1 base and the J segment 4 bases; nucleotides outside the gene matches: 4.

The CDR3 coding sequence is TGTGCCAGCAGTTTAGCGGGAGAGCGGGCAGATACGCAGTATTTT. It yields the protein CASSLAGERADTQYF. This chain links TRBV28 with TRBJ2-3; TRBD2 agrees at 7 bases. Germline trimming cut 2 bases from V and 4 bases from J; bases unmatched to any gene: 6. This CDR3 region has 15 residues. Germline assignment: CDR1 MDHEN and CDR2 SYDVKM.

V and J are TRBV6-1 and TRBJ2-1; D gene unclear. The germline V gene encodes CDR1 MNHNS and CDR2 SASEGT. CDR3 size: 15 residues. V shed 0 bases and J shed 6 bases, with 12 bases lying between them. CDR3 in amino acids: CASSEAATASNEQFF. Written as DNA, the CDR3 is TGTGCCAGCAGTGAAGCGGCGACTGCCTCCAATGAGCAGTTCTTC.

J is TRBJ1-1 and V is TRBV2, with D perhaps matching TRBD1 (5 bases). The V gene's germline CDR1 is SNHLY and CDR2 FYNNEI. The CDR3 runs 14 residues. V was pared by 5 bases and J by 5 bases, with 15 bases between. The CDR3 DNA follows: TGTGCCAGCAGTCCGGACATTCGTTGGACTGAAGCTTTCTTT. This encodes CASSPDIRWTEAFF.